These T cell receptor beta chains were read from a single sample in a study of response to subunit inactivated influenza vaccine. MiXCR, applied by TCRdb to the RT-PCR reads, yields one record per CDR3 protein. The sample shows around 650,000 distinct CDR3 sequences, 15% to 18% of them seen only once. Specimen: PBMCs from blood, collected 11 to 12 days after vaccination. The receptors were gathered from a man aged 50 or older who received an inactivated influenza vaccine. Both conserved end residues are part of each CDR3. Fields, in order: CDR3 DNA, CDR3 protein, J gene, D gene, clone size, V gene. The D gene is left open where the match is weak. Not all rows give a size; the values are once, few, many and, for expanded clones, a class.

cdr3_nt: TGTGCCACCAGTGATAAGAAAACAGGGGGCGCCTGGGGTGAGCAGTTCTTC
cdr3_aa: CATSDKKTGGAWGEQFF
j_call: TRBJ2-1
d_call: TRBD1
clone_size: NA
v_call: TRBV24-1

cdr3_nt: TGCAGTGCTAGGAGGGTGGCAGATACGCAGTATTTT
cdr3_aa: CSARRVADTQYF
j_call: TRBJ2-3
d_call: NA
clone_size: few
v_call: TRBV20-1

cdr3_nt: TGTGCCAGCAGCCCACGGGGCCCGGCCTACGAGCAGTACTTC
cdr3_aa: CASSPRGPAYEQYF
j_call: TRBJ2-7
d_call: NA
clone_size: NA
v_call: TRBV7-2

cdr3_nt: TGTGCCAGCAGTTATAACAGTGGAAACACCATATATTTT
cdr3_aa: CASSYNSGNTIYF
j_call: TRBJ1-3
d_call: NA
clone_size: NA
v_call: TRBV6-5

cdr3_nt: TGTGCCAGCAGCCAAGAAACGACCGGATCCTACGAGCAGTACTTC
cdr3_aa: CASSQETTGSYEQYF
j_call: TRBJ2-7
d_call: NA
clone_size: NA
v_call: TRBV3-1

cdr3_nt: TGTGCCAGCAGTGTCTCCCTCAGGGGGCGCGGAAACACCATATATTTT
cdr3_aa: CASSVSLRGRGNTIYF
j_call: TRBJ1-3
d_call: TRBD1
clone_size: few
v_call: TRBV2

cdr3_nt: TGCAGTGTTTTGGGGACAGCTCATAACTATGGCTACACCTTC
cdr3_aa: CSVLGTAHNYGYTF
j_call: TRBJ1-2
d_call: TRBD1
clone_size: NA
v_call: TRBV20-1

cdr3_nt: TGCGCCAGCAGCGTTGGACAGTCGGGCACCGGGGAGCTGTTTTTT
cdr3_aa: CASSVGQSGTGELFF
j_call: TRBJ2-2
d_call: NA
clone_size: few
v_call: TRBV5-1

cdr3_nt: TGCGCCAGCAGCCAAGAGTGGGGGGGCTCCTACGAGCAGTACTTC
cdr3_aa: CASSQEWGGSYEQYF
j_call: TRBJ2-7
d_call: TRBD2
clone_size: NA
v_call: TRBV4-3

cdr3_nt: TGCGCCAGCAGCTTGGCCGCAGGGCTAGCCAAAAACATTCAGTACTTC
cdr3_aa: CASSLAAGLAKNIQYF
j_call: TRBJ2-4
d_call: NA
clone_size: few
v_call: TRBV5-1

cdr3_nt: TGTGCCAGCGGGGAGAGGTCTCAGCCCCAGCATTTT
cdr3_aa: CASGERSQPQHF
j_call: TRBJ1-5
d_call: NA
clone_size: many
v_call: TRBV28

cdr3_nt: TGCAGTGCTAGAGGTGGGGGGGCCACCCCCTACAATGAGCAGTTCTTC
cdr3_aa: CSARGGGATPYNEQFF
j_call: TRBJ2-1
d_call: NA
clone_size: NA
v_call: TRBV20-1

cdr3_nt: TGCAGTGCAAAGGGGGCGGGGGGCCGACTATCCACCGGGGAGCTGTTTTTT
cdr3_aa: CSAKGAGGRLSTGELFF
j_call: TRBJ2-2
d_call: NA
clone_size: many
v_call: TRBV20-1

cdr3_nt: TGCAGTGCCCCAAAGGGGGAGCGAGGCTACACCTTC
cdr3_aa: CSAPKGERGYTF
j_call: TRBJ1-2
d_call: NA
clone_size: few
v_call: TRBV20-1

cdr3_nt: TGCAGCGTCGAAGCGTGGGCCCAGACCCCAGAGACCCAGTACTTC
cdr3_aa: CSVEAWAQTPETQYF
j_call: TRBJ2-5
d_call: NA
clone_size: NA
v_call: TRBV29-1

cdr3_nt: TGTGCCAGCAGCCTGGGGGACCGTGGGGCTTTCTTT
cdr3_aa: CASSLGDRGAFF
j_call: TRBJ1-1
d_call: NA
clone_size: NA
v_call: TRBV4-2

cdr3_nt: TGTGCCAGCAGCTTGGAGAGGACCTCCTACGAGCAGTACTTC
cdr3_aa: CASSLERTSYEQYF
j_call: TRBJ2-7
d_call: NA
clone_size: many
v_call: TRBV7-6

cdr3_nt: TGTGCCAGCAGCTTTACACAGATCACCGGGGAGCTGTTTTTT
cdr3_aa: CASSFTQITGELFF
j_call: TRBJ2-2
d_call: NA
clone_size: few
v_call: TRBV5-5